These 18 T cell receptor beta chains originate from one sample sequenced in a study of T cells in Graves' hyperthyroidism and ophthalmopathy. It was RNA transcripts that yielded the amplified TCR beta CDR3 regions. The TCR CDR3 first-round RT-PCR relied on the HTBI primer set. Each CDR3 protein is one row after TCRdb ran MiXCR on the multiplex PCR reads. The sample lists more than 300,000 distinct CDR3 sequences, 18% occurring once. The sequencing input was blood. All receptors derive from a man aged 18 to 30 with Graves' ophthalmopathy.

This clonotype was counted ten times or more. The rearrangement uses TRBV12-3 or TRBV12-4 and TRBJ1-6; maybe TRBD1 (5 bases). The CDR3 length is 15 residues. The V and J ends lost 1 base and 8 bases respectively, with 12 bases between them. The CDR3 bases are TGTGCCAGCAGTTTAGGGTGGGGGGTGGATTCACCCCTCCACTTT. Protein product: CASSLGWGVDSPLHF.

This clonotype was seen repeatedly, ten times or more. The J gene is TRBJ2-3, the V gene TRBV12-3 or TRBV12-4; possible D gene TRBD1, 5 bases. Trimming left V 5 bases short and J 6 bases short, with 15 bases between. The CDR3 runs to 14 residues. The CDR3, as DNA: TGTGCCAGCAGTCTAAGACAGTCCGGGGATACGCAGTATTTT. Translation gives CASSLRQSGDTQYF.

V is TRBV7-6 and J is TRBJ2-2, with 9 bases that match TRBD2. Germline CDR1 and CDR2: SGHVS and FNYEAQ. Losses at the gene ends were 0 bases for V and 3 bases for J; bases not matched to a gene: 8. This CDR3 comprises 18 residues. DNA of the CDR3: TGTGCCAGCAGCTTAGCCCCAGCGGGGGGTTCGTACACCGGGGAGCTGTTTTTT. This gives the protein CASSLAPAGGSYTGELFF.

The sample holds a few counts of this clonotype. A read error is possible here, since a much larger clone lies one base away. The genes are TRBV7-9 and TRBJ2-1; 12 bases are a match to TRBD2. The CDR3 is 16 amino acids. Germline CDR1 SEHNR, CDR2 FQNEAQ (reference sequence). J lost 9 bases, V lost 6 bases, and 12 bases had no gene match. Written as DNA, the CDR3 is TGTGCCAGCAGTCGGGACTCTAGCGGGGGGGCCATTGAGCAGTTCTTC. Translated: CASSRDSSGGAIEQFF.

The CDR3 loop reads CSARDWAGHDLNYGYTF. Here the CDR3 DNA reads TGCAGTGCTAGAGATTGGGCAGGGCACGACCTGAACTATGGCTACACCTTC. This chain links TRBV20-1 with TRBJ1-2; a weak D match, TRBD1 (5 bases). Germline loops: CDR1 DFQATT, CDR2 SNEGSKA (reference sequence). Trimming pared 0 bases from V and 2 bases from J, leaving 19 bases between. This CDR3 is built from 17 residues.

This clonotype was observed at least ten times. This chain links TRBV28 with TRBJ1-3; D unresolved. This CDR3 has 13 amino acids. The germline CDR1 and CDR2 sequences are MDHEN and SYDVKM. V gave up 7 bases and J gave up 2 bases, with 9 bases separating them. The CDR3 nucleotides read TGTGCCAGCACCGTAGGGACTGGAAACACCATATATTTT. Amino acids: CASTVGTGNTIYF.

At least ten counts were recorded for this clonotype. The genes are TRBV11-2 and TRBJ1-1, with 9 bases fitting TRBD1. Germline V gene sequence: CDR1 SGHAT, CDR2 FQNNGV. CDR3 length: 14 amino acids. J was trimmed by 8 bases and V by 4 bases; bases with no gene match: 8. The CDR3 spells CASSSTGTGPEAFF. CDR3 coding DNA: TGTGCCAGCAGCTCTACAGGGACAGGGCCCGAAGCTTTCTTT.

The chain combines TRBV29-1 with TRBJ1-2, with TRBD1 identical over 12 bases. Germline trimming cut 6 bases from V and 2 bases from J; bases unmatched to any gene: 19. The germline CDR1 and CDR2 sequences are SQVTM and ANQGSEA. The CDR3 spans 19 residues. This CDR3 is CSVLFTGTGGSSINYGYTF. CDR3 DNA: TGCAGCGTCCTTTTTACCGGGACAGGGGGCTCTTCGATAAACTATGGCTACACCTTC.

In this sample, this clonotype turned up many times. The V and J genes are TRBV2 and TRBJ1-2; TRBD1 aligns across 8 bases. The J segment lost 4 bases and the V segment lost 7 bases, leaving 8 bases of the junction unmatched. Germline CDR1 reads SNHLY; CDR2 reads FYNNEI. The CDR3 is 14 amino acids. DNA for the CDR3: TGTGCCAGCAAGCCCGGACAGGGAGGCTATGGCTACACCTTC. Translating gives CASKPGQGGYGYTF.

A remark on this clonotype: The junction departs from the called germline gene at one end, perhaps through a read error. This sequence joins TRBV7-8 and TRBJ1-4; the D is unclear. There are 15 residues in the CDR3. Germline values: CDR1 SGHVS, CDR2 FQNEAQ. CDR3 sequence reads: CANSPSAGNGEKLFF. CDR3 coding DNA: TGTGCCAACAGCCCTTCGGCGGGGAACGGAGAAAAACTGTTTTTT.

This clonotype was seen a handful of times. The J gene is TRBJ2-7, the V gene TRBV7-6, with 9 bases aligning to TRBD1. J was trimmed by 2 bases and V by 5 bases; bases with no gene match: 4. This CDR3 comprises 14 residues. CDR1 is SGHVS, CDR2 FNYEAQ, per germline. Here the CDR3 DNA reads TGTGCCAGCAGCAGAGGGACAGGGACCTACGAGCAGTACTTC. It codes for CASSRGTGTYEQYF.

This clonotype was observed at least ten times. The V call is TRBV27, the J call TRBJ2-7, with a possible D match to TRBD2 (6 bases). CDR1 and CDR2 (germline): MNHEY, SMNVEV (reference sequence). The CDR3 covers 15 residues. V dropped 6 bases and J dropped 0 bases, with 15 bases sitting between them. The CDR3 region is CASRLGGSSSYEQYF. The CDR3 DNA sequence: TGTGCCAGCAGACTGGGGGGTTCTAGCTCCTACGAGCAGTACTTC.

This clonotype was detected many times. V and J are TRBV11-2 and TRBJ2-2; D might be TRBD1 (5 bases). Trimming pared 2 bases from V and 2 bases from J, leaving 6 bases between. This CDR3 has 14 residues. The germline V gene encodes CDR1 SGHAT and CDR2 FQNNGV. The chain's CDR3 is CASSLQGNTGELFF. The CDR3 nucleotides read TGTGCCAGCAGCTTACAGGGAAACACCGGGGAGCTGTTTTTT.

The gene calls are TRBV18 and TRBJ2-3; D tentatively fits TRBD1 or TRBD2 (5 bases each). The CDR3 runs 16 residues. The germline CDR1 and CDR2 sequences are KGHSH and LQKENI. Deletions cut 3 bases from V and 1 base from J, with 14 bases between. The CDR3 DNA reads TGTGCCAGCTCACCGCGGCAGGGACGAGGCACAGATACGCAGTATTTT. Protein sequence: CASSPRQGRGTDTQYF. The full variable domain, rest sourced from reference TRBV18 and TRBJ2-3, is NAGVMQNPRHLVRRRGQEARLRCSPMKGHSHVYWYRQLPEEGLKFMVYLQKENIIDESGMPKERFSAEFPKEGPSILRIQQVVRGDSAAYFCASSPRQGRGTDTQYFGPGTRLTVL.

This clonotype appeared a few times. The chain is built from TRBV6-1 and TRBJ2-3; 13 bases are a match to TRBD2. There are 15 residues in the CDR3. V was pared by 7 bases and J by 6 bases, with 7 bases of the junction left unmatched. Germline CDR1 reads MNHNS; CDR2 reads SASEGT. The CDR3 loop is CASTLLAGGQDTQYF. The DNA for the CDR3 is TGTGCCAGCACTCTACTAGCGGGGGGGCAGGATACGCAGTATTTT.

The chain employs TRBV6-5 and TRBJ1-1; D gene ambiguous. The CDR3 has 14 amino acids. In germline, CDR1 is MNHEY, CDR2 SVGAGI. V was cut by 2 bases and J by 5 bases, with 12 bases left in between. In DNA, the CDR3 is TGTGCCAGCAGTTACGGGATCGTGGGGACTGAAGCTTTCTTT. Protein product: CASSYGIVGTEAFF.

The sample holds a few counts of this clonotype. V is TRBV2 and J is TRBJ1-5; 9 bases map to TRBD1. The CDR3 length is 17 residues. Trimming cost V 6 bases and J 0 bases; bases outside gene matches: 9. From germline, CDR1 is SNHLY and CDR2 FYNNEI. The CDR3: CASSAHRDRASNQPQHF. In DNA, the CDR3 is TGTGCCAGCAGCGCCCACCGGGACAGGGCTAGCAATCAGCCCCAGCATTTT.

The V gene is TRBV29-1, the J gene TRBJ2-2, with TRBD1 identical over 7 bases. The CDR3 consists of 16 residues. CDR1 is SQVTM, CDR2 ANQGSEA, per germline. The V segment lost 1 base and the J segment 1 base; nucleotides outside the gene matches: 6. This chain's CDR3 is CSVEGRRGMNTGELFF. The CDR3 DNA reads TGCAGCGTTGAAGGGCGCAGGGGGATGAACACCGGGGAGCTGTTTTTT.